This T cell receptor (beta chain) emerged from a study of cytomegalovirus exposure and HLA in healthy donors. Deletions cut 1 base from V and 5 bases from J, with 18 bases between. The CDR3 runs to 17 residues. From germline, CDR1 is SNHLY and CDR2 FYNNEI. Only in-frame clones appear in the TCRdb table, and some are missing; sequencing was by immunoSEQ multiplex PCR. The table includes roughly 180,000 clones, about 89% detected once. Sequencing was performed on PBMCs. The chain recombines TRBV2 with TRBJ1-5; TRBD1 is a possible D gene (6 bases). The receptor comes from a man under 40 in good health and CMV-seropositive. DNA of the CDR3: TGTGCCAGCAGTGAAGGAGCAGGGGAGGGTTGGGATCAGCCCCAGCATTTT. Translating it yields CASSEGAGEGWDQPQHF.